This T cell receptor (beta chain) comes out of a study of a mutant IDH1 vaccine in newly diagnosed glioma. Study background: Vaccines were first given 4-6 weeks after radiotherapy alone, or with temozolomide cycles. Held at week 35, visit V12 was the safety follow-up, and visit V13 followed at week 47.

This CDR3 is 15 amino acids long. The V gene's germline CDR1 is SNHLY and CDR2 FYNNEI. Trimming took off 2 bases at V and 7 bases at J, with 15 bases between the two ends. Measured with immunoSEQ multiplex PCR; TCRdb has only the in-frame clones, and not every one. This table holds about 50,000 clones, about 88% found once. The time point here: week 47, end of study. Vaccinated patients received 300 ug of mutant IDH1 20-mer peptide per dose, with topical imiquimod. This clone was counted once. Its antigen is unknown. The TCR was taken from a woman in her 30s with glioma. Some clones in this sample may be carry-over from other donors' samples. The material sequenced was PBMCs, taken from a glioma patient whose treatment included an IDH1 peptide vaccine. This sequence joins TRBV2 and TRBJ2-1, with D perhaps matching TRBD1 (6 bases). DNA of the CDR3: TGTGCCAGCAGTGAATACCAGGGGTTTTTAAATGAGCAGTTCTTC. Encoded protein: CASSEYQGFLNEQFF.